The 19 T cell receptor beta chains below were found in one sample sequenced in a study of blood T cells in healthy people across ages. Using a J-beta primer mix together with a sample-barcoded 5' primer, a second PCR was run for roughly 6 to 11 cycles. Each CDR3 protein is one row after TCRdb ran MiXCR on the 5' RACE reads. The repertoire holds fewer than 900,000 distinct CDR3 sequences, with roughly 41% as singletons. Sequencing was carried out using blood. The receptors originated from a woman aged 55-75 years in good health.

This clonotype was detected a few times. The rearrangement joins TRBV10-2 to TRBJ2-5; no definite D call. This CDR3 is built from 12 residues. Between the trimmed V and J ends, which lost 8 bases and 3 bases, there was a span of 10 bases. Germline V gives CDR1 WSHSY, CDR2 SAAADI. CDR3 residues: CASRWGEETQYF. The CDR3 DNA reads as TGCGCCAGCCGGTGGGGTGAAGAGACCCAGTACTTC.

The chain is built from TRBV7-6 and TRBJ2-7; D gene ambiguous. From germline, CDR1 is SGHVS and CDR2 FNYEAQ. The CDR3 runs to 11 residues. The V and J ends lost 0 bases and 7 bases respectively, with 4 bases between them. CDR3 region: CASSLAEEQYF. CDR3 DNA sequence: TGTGCCAGCAGCTTAGCTGAGGAGCAGTACTTC.

This clonotype was observed a few times. J is TRBJ2-4 and V is TRBV29-1; D is possibly TRBD1 or TRBD2 (5 bases each). V shed 7 bases and J shed 8 bases, with 15 bases lying between them. CDR1 and CDR2 from the germline V gene are SQVTM and ANQGSEA. The CDR3 loop spans 12 amino acids. CDR3 coding DNA: TGCAGCGCTACCTTGGGGGTGGACATTCAGTACTTC. Translating gives CSATLGVDIQYF.

V is TRBV5-6 and J is TRBJ2-3, with D possibly being TRBD1 (5 bases). CDR1 is SGHDT and CDR2 is YYEEEE in the germline V gene. Trimming left V 7 bases short and J 12 bases short, with 15 bases between. The CDR3 is 11 residues long. The CDR3 spells CASANRQRQYF. The CDR3 nucleotides are TGTGCCAGCGCTAACAGACAGCGACAGTATTTT.

The V call is TRBV27, the J call TRBJ2-5, with a possible D match to TRBD1 (6 bases). This CDR3 has 16 amino acids. Germline V gene sequence: CDR1 MNHEY, CDR2 SMNVEV (reference sequence). Trimming removed 5 bases at V and 1 base at J, with 17 bases between. In DNA form, the CDR3 reads TGTGCCAGCAGTCCCGGGACACCTACCTCCCAAGAGACCCAGTACTTC. It encodes CASSPGTPTSQETQYF.

The chain recombines TRBV4-3 with TRBJ2-3; 8 bases align to TRBD1. Germline V gene data show CDR1 as LGHNA and CDR2 as YSLEER. CDR3 length: 18 amino acids. The junction had 8 bases not matched to a gene; V was cut back by 0 bases and J by 0 bases. This CDR3 is CASSQDWRQGASTDTQYF. The CDR3 DNA reads TGCGCCAGCAGCCAAGATTGGCGGCAGGGGGCTAGCACAGATACGCAGTATTTT.

The chain has TRBV5-1 and TRBJ2-5, with TRBD2 matching 7 bases. The closer fit of TRBJ2-1 to the DNA end suggests the J call may be wrong. The germline V gene encodes CDR1 SGHRS and CDR2 YFSETQ. This CDR3 comprises 16 residues. CDR3 protein: CASSLLGRGGQETQFF. CDR3 DNA sequence: TGCGCCAGCAGCCTTCTTGGGAGGGGAGGCCAAGAGACCCAGTTCTTC.

By share, this clonotype counts as medium-sized. The chain uses TRBV28 and TRBJ2-3; D uncertain. V was trimmed by 6 bases and J by 4 bases, leaving 11 bases between them. The CDR3 is 13 residues long. Per germline, CDR1 MDHEN and CDR2 SYDVKM. CDR3 region: CASSSLSADTQYF. The CDR3 DNA is TGTGCCAGCAGCTCCCTCTCCGCAGATACGCAGTATTTT.

The J gene is TRBJ2-5, the V gene TRBV5-8; 7 nucleotides line up with TRBD1. Looked up from germline, CDR1 is SGHTS and CDR2 is YDEGEE. V dropped 1 base and J dropped 11; count of bases not matched to a gene: 20. This CDR3 has 17 residues. The CDR3 DNA sequence: TGTGCCAGCAGCTTGCGTCAGGGGGTTAGTACCTACAATGAGCAGTACTTC. As protein: CASSLRQGVSTYNEQYF.

Only a few counts were recorded for this clonotype. The genes are TRBV6-2 or TRBV6-3 and TRBJ2-7, with 11 bases identical to TRBD2. The germline V gene has CDR1 MNHEY and CDR2 SVGEGT. There are 16 residues in the CDR3. V was clipped by 2 bases and J by 4 bases; unmatched bases: 7. The CDR3 loop reads CASSYELAGEKYEQYF. In nucleotides, the CDR3 is TGTGCCAGCAGTTACGAACTAGCGGGGGAGAAATACGAGCAGTACTTC.

This clonotype was counted a few times. V gene TRBV20-1 combines with J gene TRBJ2-2; 10 bases match TRBD2. The CDR3 contains 15 residues. The J segment lost 4 bases and the V segment lost 2 bases, leaving 4 bases of the junction unmatched. Germline V gene sequence: CDR1 DFQATT, CDR2 SNEGSKA (reference sequence). CDR3 in amino acids: CSARQRGGFTGELFF. The CDR3 region has the DNA TGCAGTGCTAGACAGCGGGGGGGCTTCACCGGGGAGCTGTTTTTT.

The chain combines TRBV18 with TRBJ1-2; 7 bases match TRBD1. Germline assignment: CDR1 KGHSH and CDR2 LQKENI. This CDR3 has 15 residues. Unmatched junction bases numbered 8, after V lost 3 bases and J lost 4 bases. The CDR3 DNA sequence: TGTGCCAGCTCACCGACGAGGGGGCAGGTCTATGGCTACACCTTC. The encoded protein is CASSPTRGQVYGYTF. Full variable domain (rest looked up from reference TRBV18 and TRBJ1-2): NAGVMQNPRHLVRRRGQEARLRCSPMKGHSHVYWYRQLPEEGLKFMVYLQKENIIDESGMPKERFSAEFPKEGPSILRIQQVVRGDSAAYFCASSPTRGQVYGYTFGSGTRLTVV.

The rearrangement uses TRBV4-3 and TRBJ2-7; 7 nucleotides match TRBD1. V lost 2 bases, J lost 0 bases, and 10 bases stayed unmatched. CDR1 LGHNA and CDR2 YSLEER come from the germline V gene. This CDR3 comprises 17 residues. This CDR3 reads CASSQTRTGDFSYEQYF. In DNA, the CDR3 is TGCGCCAGCAGCCAAACCAGGACAGGAGACTTCTCCTACGAGCAGTACTTC.

This clonotype was found a few times. The gene calls are TRBV6-5 and TRBJ2-3; 9 nucleotides align to TRBD2. Trimming cost V 6 bases and J 1 base; bases outside gene matches: 2. In germline, CDR1 is MNHEY, CDR2 SVGAGI. CDR3 length equals 14 residues. Here the CDR3 reads CASRLAGRTDTQYF. The CDR3, as DNA: TGTGCCAGCAGACTAGCGGGCCGCACAGATACGCAGTATTTT.

The V call is TRBV6-5, the J call TRBJ2-3; 9 nucleotides align to TRBD2. CDR3 length: 17 residues. The junction had 10 bases not matched to a gene; V was cut back by 2 bases and J by 4 bases. CDR1 MNHEY and CDR2 SVGAGI come from the germline V gene. The CDR3 here is CASSYTTLAGGPDTQYF. CDR3 coding DNA: TGTGCCAGCAGTTACACCACACTGGCGGGAGGGCCAGATACGCAGTATTTT.

This chain uses TRBV20-1 with TRBJ1-1; 10 bases are a match to TRBD1. Germline V lookup: CDR1 DFQATT, CDR2 SNEGSKA (reference sequence). The V segment lost 3 bases and the J segment 0 bases; nucleotides outside the gene matches: 7. This CDR3 is 16 amino acids long. Here the CDR3 reads CSASRPGQGVNTEAFF. The CDR3 nucleotides read TGCAGTGCTAGTAGGCCCGGACAGGGGGTGAACACTGAAGCTTTCTTT.

The V call is TRBV5-1, the J call TRBJ1-2, with 7 bases lining up with TRBD1. The CDR3 sequence is 16 residues long. Germline V gives CDR1 SGHRS, CDR2 YFSETQ. J gave up 0 bases and V 3 bases, and 8 bases lay outside the gene matches. CDR3: CASSSGTATPNYGYTF. Here the CDR3 DNA reads TGCGCCAGCAGCTCCGGGACAGCTACTCCTAACTATGGCTACACCTTC.

The genes are TRBV7-9 and TRBJ2-3; perhaps TRBD2 as D (6 bases). Trimming removed 5 bases at V and 0 bases at J, with 15 bases between. CDR1 is SEHNR and CDR2 is FQNEAQ in the germline V gene (reference sequence). This CDR3 is built from 16 residues. The CDR3 DNA is TGTGCCAGCAGCCCGGGACTTTACGTAAGCACAGATACGCAGTATTTT. It translates to CASSPGLYVSTDTQYF. Full variable domain (outside the CDR3, taken from reference TRBV7-9 and TRBJ2-3): DTGVSQNPRHKITKRGQNVTFRCDPISEHNRLYWYRQTLGQGPEFLTYFQNEAQLEKSRLLSDRFSAERPKGSFSTLEIQRTEQGDSAMYLCASSPGLYVSTDTQYFGPGTRLTVL.

This chain connects TRBV5-1 to TRBJ2-1; D is perhaps TRBD1 (5 bases). CDR1 is SGHRS and CDR2 is YFSETQ in the germline V gene. The CDR3 runs to 15 residues. V was cut by 7 bases and J by 4 bases, with 18 bases left in between. This CDR3 reads CASADGATVYNEQFF. The CDR3 DNA reads as TGCGCCAGCGCAGACGGCGCGACAGTATACAATGAGCAGTTCTTC.